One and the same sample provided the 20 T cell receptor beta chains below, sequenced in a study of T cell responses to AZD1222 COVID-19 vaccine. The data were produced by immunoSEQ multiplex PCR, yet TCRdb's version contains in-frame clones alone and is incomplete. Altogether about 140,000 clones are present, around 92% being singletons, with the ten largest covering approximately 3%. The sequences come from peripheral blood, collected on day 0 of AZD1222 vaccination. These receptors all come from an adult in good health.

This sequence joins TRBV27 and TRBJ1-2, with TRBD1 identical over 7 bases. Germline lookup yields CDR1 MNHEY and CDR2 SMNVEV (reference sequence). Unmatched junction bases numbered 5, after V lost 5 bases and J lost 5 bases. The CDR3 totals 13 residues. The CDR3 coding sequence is TGTGCCAGCAGTGCCTCAGGGGGGTATGGCTACACCTTC. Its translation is CASSASGGYGYTF.

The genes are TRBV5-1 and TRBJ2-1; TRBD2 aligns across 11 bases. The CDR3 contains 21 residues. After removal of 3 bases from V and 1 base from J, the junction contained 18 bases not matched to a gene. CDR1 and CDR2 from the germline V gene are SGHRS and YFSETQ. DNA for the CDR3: TGCGCCAGCAGCTGGGGGACCTCTAGCGGGAGGTATTCACGGTCCTACAATGAGCAGTTCTTC. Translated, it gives CASSWGTSSGRYSRSYNEQFF.

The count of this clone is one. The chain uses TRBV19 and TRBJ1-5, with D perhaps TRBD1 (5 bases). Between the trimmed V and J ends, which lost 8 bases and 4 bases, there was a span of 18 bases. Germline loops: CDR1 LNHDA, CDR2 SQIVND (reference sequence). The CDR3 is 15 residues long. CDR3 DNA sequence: TGTGCCAGTTGGGGGGGGGTATCATGGAATCAGCCCCAGCATTTT. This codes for CASWGGVSWNQPQHF.

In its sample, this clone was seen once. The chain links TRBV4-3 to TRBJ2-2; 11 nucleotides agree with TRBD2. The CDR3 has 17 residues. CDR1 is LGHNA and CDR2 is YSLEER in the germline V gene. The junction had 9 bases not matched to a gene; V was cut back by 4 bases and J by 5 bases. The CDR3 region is CASSPNPGLAVTGELFF. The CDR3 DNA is TGCGCCAGCAGCCCGAATCCGGGACTAGCGGTGACCGGGGAGCTGTTTTTT.

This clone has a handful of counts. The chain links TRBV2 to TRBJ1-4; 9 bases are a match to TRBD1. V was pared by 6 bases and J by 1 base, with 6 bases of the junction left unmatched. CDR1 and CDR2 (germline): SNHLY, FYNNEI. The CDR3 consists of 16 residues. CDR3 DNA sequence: TGTGCCAGCAGAGCCGGGACAGGGCGAACTAATGAAAAACTGTTTTTT. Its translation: CASRAGTGRTNEKLFF.

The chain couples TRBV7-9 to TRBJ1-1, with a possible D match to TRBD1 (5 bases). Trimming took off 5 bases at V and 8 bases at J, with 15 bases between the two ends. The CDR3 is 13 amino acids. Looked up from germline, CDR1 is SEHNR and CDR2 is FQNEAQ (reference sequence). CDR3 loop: CASSPQGLGEAFF. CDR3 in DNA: TGTGCCAGCAGCCCCCAGGGTTTGGGGGAAGCTTTCTTT.

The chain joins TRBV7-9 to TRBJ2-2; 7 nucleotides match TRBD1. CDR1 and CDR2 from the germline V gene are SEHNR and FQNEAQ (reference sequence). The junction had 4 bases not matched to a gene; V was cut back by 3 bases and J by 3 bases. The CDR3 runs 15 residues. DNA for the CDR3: TGTGCCAGCAGCTTTGGACAGGCATACACCGGGGAGCTGTTTTTT. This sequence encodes CASSFGQAYTGELFF.

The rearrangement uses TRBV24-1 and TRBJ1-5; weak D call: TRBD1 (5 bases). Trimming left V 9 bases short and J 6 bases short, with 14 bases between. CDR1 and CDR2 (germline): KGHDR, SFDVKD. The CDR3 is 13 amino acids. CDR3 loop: CATAPRGFQPQHF. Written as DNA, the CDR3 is TGTGCCACCGCCCCCCGGGGGTTTCAGCCCCAGCATTTT.

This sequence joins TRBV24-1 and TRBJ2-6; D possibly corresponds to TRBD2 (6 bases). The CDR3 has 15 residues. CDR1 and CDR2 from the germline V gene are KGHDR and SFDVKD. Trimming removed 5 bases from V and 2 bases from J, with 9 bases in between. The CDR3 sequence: CATSGWGAGANVLTF. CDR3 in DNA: TGTGCCACCAGTGGGTGGGGGGCTGGGGCCAACGTCCTGACTTTC.

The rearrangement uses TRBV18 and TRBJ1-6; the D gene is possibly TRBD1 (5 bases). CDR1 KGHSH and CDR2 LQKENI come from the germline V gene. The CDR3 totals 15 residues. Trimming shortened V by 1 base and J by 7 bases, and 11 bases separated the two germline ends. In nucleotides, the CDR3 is TGTGCCAGCTCACCACGGGGCAGGGTCAATTCACCCCTCCACTTT. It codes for CASSPRGRVNSPLHF.

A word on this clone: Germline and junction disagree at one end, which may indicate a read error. The CDR3: CASSLGWTGKKETNEKLFF. Written as DNA, the CDR3 is TGTGCCAGCAGTTTAGGGTGGACAGGGAAAAAAGAGACTAATGAAAAACTGTTTTTT. The J gene is TRBJ1-4, the V gene TRBV7-9, with 8 bases matching TRBD1. Per the germline V gene, CDR1 is SEHNR and CDR2 is FQNEAQ (reference sequence). CDR3 length equals 19 residues.

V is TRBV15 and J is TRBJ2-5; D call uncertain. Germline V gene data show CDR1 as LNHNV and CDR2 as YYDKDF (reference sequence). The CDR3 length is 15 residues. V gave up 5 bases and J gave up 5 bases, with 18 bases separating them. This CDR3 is CATSPSAQHRETQYF. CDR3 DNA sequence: TGTGCCACCAGCCCCTCGGCGCAGCACCGGGAGACCCAGTACTTC.

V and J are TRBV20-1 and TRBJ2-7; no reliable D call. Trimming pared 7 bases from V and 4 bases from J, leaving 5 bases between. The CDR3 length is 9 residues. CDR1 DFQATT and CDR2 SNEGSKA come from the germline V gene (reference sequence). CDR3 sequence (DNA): TGCAGTGACCTGTACGAGCAGTACTTC. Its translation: CSDLYEQYF.

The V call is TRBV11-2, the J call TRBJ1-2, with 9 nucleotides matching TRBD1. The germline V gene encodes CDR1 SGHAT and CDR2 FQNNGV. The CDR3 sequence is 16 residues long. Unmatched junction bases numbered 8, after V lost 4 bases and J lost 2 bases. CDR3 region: CASSSDYRGQNYGYTF. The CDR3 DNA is TGTGCCAGCAGCTCGGACTACAGGGGGCAAAACTATGGCTACACCTTC.

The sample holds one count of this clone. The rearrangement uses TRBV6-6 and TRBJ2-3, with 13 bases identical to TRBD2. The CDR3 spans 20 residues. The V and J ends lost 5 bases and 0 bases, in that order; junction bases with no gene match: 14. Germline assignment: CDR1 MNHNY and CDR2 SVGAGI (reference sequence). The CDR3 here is CASSRLLAGGTSTSTDTQYF. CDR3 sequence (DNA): TGTGCCAGCAGTCGACTACTAGCGGGGGGGACTAGTACTAGCACAGATACGCAGTATTTT.

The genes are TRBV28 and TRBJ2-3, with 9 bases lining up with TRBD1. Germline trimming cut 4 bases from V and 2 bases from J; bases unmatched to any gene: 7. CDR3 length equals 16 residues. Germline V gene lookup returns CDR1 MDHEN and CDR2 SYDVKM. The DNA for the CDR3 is TGTGCCAGCAGTTGGGAACAGGGGGCCCCCACAGATACGCAGTATTTT. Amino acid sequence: CASSWEQGAPTDTQYF.

Written as DNA, the CDR3 is TGTGCCAGCAGCCTCCCAGTGAAGCCCCGAGACACAGATACGCAGTATTTT. As protein: CASSLPVKPRDTDTQYF. The chain carries TRBV11-2 and TRBJ2-3; D is unclear. The CDR3 extends over 17 amino acids. Trimming took 5 bases from V and 2 from J, leaving 20 bases between them. The germline V gene has CDR1 SGHAT and CDR2 FQNNGV.

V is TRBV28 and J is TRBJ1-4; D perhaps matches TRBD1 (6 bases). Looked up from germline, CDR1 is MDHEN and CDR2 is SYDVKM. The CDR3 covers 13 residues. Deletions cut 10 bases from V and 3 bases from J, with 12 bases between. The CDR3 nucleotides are TGTGCCACCAGGGGCAGTGCTAATGAAAAACTGTTTTTT. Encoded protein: CATRGSANEKLFF. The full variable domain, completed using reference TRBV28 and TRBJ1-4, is DVKVTQSSRYLVKRTGEKVFLECVQDMDHENMFWYRQDPGLGLRLIYFSYDVKMKEKGDIPEGYSVSREKKERFSLILESASTNQTSMYLCATRGSANEKLFFGSGTQLSVL.

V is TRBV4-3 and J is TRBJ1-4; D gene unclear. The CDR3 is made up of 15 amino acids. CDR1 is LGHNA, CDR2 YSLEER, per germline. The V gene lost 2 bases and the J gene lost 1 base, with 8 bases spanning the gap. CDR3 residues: CASSQPRETNEKLFF. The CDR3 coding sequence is TGCGCCAGCAGCCAACCTAGGGAAACTAATGAAAAACTGTTTTTT.

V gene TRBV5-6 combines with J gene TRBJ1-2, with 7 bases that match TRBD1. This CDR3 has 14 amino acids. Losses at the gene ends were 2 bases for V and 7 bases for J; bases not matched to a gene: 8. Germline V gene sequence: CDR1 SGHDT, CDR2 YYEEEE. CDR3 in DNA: TGTGCCAGCAGCTTAATTAGACAGGGCGGTGGCTACACCTTC. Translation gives CASSLIRQGGGYTF.